This is a list of T cell receptor beta chains from one sample in a study of T cells in Graves' hyperthyroidism and ophthalmopathy. TCRdb itself ran the multiplex PCR reads through MiXCR, one entry per CDR3 protein. Here the sample spans 650,000 to 750,000 distinct CDR3 sequences, 11% to 15% being singletons. The sample consisted of blood. These receptors came from a woman aged 18 to 35 with Graves' hyperthyroidism. The CDR3 runs from the conserved cysteine through the conserved F or W. Fields, in order: D gene, V gene, J gene, clone size, CDR3 protein, CDR3 DNA. The D gene is left open where the match is weak. The size entry is marked missing in some rows and otherwise reads once, few, many or a size class.

>NA|TRBV30|TRBJ1-1|many
CAWSVIWGSPEAFF
TGTGCCTGGAGTGTAATATGGGGGAGTCCTGAAGCTTTCTTT
>NA|TRBV18|TRBJ2-2|NA
CASSPLSIANTGELFF
TGTGCCAGCTCACCTCTTAGCATCGCGAACACCGGGGAGCTGTTTTTT
>NA|TRBV11-3|TRBJ2-5|few
CASKGTDQETQYF
TGTGCCAGCAAAGGGACGGACCAAGAGACCCAGTACTTC
>TRBD1|TRBV30|TRBJ2-6|NA
CAWKGDSPSGANVLTF
TGTGCCTGGAAAGGGGACAGCCCCTCTGGGGCCAACGTCCTGACTTTC
>NA|TRBV30|TRBJ2-1|many
CAWSRADKQFF
TGTGCCTGGAGTCGGGCGGATAAGCAGTTCTTC
>NA|TRBV7-2|TRBJ1-4|few
CASSPPDRAEKLFF
TGTGCCAGCAGCCCGCCGGACAGAGCCGAAAAACTGTTTTTT
>NA|TRBV6-5|TRBJ1-5|few
CASSNGQNQPQHF
TGTGCCAGCAGTAACGGACAGAATCAGCCCCAGCATTTT
>TRBD2|TRBV11-2|TRBJ2-3|many
CASSFLAGAGADTQYF
TGTGCCAGCAGCTTTCTAGCGGGAGCTGGGGCAGATACGCAGTATTTT
>NA|TRBV5-6|TRBJ2-1|few
CASSWRGGKAQNEQFF
TGTGCCAGCAGCTGGAGGGGAGGAAAGGCCCAAAATGAGCAGTTCTTC
>TRBD2|TRBV4-1|TRBJ2-1|NA
CASIDTSGNNEQFF
TGCGCCAGCATTGACACTAGCGGAAACAATGAGCAGTTCTTC
>NA|TRBV6-1|TRBJ2-4|many
CASQGFVGNIQYF
TGTGCCAGTCAGGGGTTCGTCGGGAACATTCAGTACTTC
>TRBD2|TRBV7-2|TRBJ2-3|NA
CASSLAPPAMTSRFADTQYF
TGTGCCAGCAGCTTAGCCCCCCCGGCAATGACTAGCCGGTTCGCAGATACGCAGTATTTT
>TRBD2|TRBV6-1|TRBJ2-7|NA
CASSPAPLAGSSYEQYF
TGTGCCAGCAGTCCCGCCCCACTAGCGGGAAGCTCCTACGAGCAGTACTTC
>NA|TRBV4-1|TRBJ2-5|few
CASSRGAGIQETQYF
TGCGCCAGCAGCCGAGGGGCAGGGATCCAAGAGACCCAGTACTTC
>TRBD2|TRBV6-1|TRBJ2-6|few
CASSDREGSGANVLTF
TGTGCCAGCAGTGACAGGGAGGGGTCCGGGGCCAACGTCCTGACTTTC
>NA|TRBV19|TRBJ2-2|few
CASSTVFVSTGELFF
TGTGCCAGCTCGACAGTATTCGTGTCCACCGGGGAGCTGTTTTTT
>TRBD1|TRBV20-1|TRBJ1-1|NA
CSANDRGGNTEAFF
TGCAGTGCTAATGACAGGGGAGGGAACACTGAAGCTTTCTTT
>TRBD2|TRBV19|TRBJ2-5|NA
CASSMTSKLETQYF
TGTGCCAGTAGTATGACTAGCAAACTTGAGACCCAGTACTTC
>TRBD1|TRBV7-8|TRBJ2-5|many
CASSFGTGGLETQYF
TGTGCCAGCAGCTTCGGGACAGGGGGTCTGGAGACCCAGTACTTC
>TRBD2|TRBV29-1|TRBJ2-1|few
CSVEDWREGNEQFF
TGCAGCGTTGAAGATTGGCGGGAGGGCAATGAGCAGTTCTTC
>TRBD2|TRBV5-1|TRBJ2-4|NA
CASSLGLAGEGANIQYF
TGCGCCAGCAGCCTCGGACTAGCGGGAGAGGGAGCAAACATTCAGTACTTC
>NA|TRBV28|TRBJ2-5|few
CASSFGGGSETRYF
NA
>TRBD1|TRBV19|TRBJ1-5|NA
CASKKDRSEQPQHF
TGTGCCAGTAAAAAGGACAGGTCAGAGCAGCCCCAGCATTTT
>NA|TRBV10-2|TRBJ2-5|many
CASSVRGGHQETQYF
TGCGCCAGCAGCGTCAGGGGGGGACACCAAGAGACCCAGTACTTC
>TRBD2|TRBV20-1|TRBJ2-1|many
CSARDRGGSRIDEQFF
TGCAGTGCTAGAGATAGAGGCGGGAGTAGGATCGATGAGCAGTTCTTC
>NA|TRBV14|TRBJ1-2|NA
CASSQGSGGHKGGYTF
TGTGCCAGCAGCCAAGGAAGCGGGGGACACAAAGGTGGCTACACCTTC
>NA|TRBV27|TRBJ2-5|many
CASSLDLRRAETQYF
TGTGCCAGCAGTTTGGACCTGCGCCGGGCAGAGACCCAGTACTTC
>TRBD2|TRBV2|TRBJ2-1|NA
CASSPDVTSGSLYNEQFF
TGTGCCAGCAGTCCTGATGTAACTAGCGGGAGCCTTTACAATGAGCAGTTCTTC
>TRBD1|TRBV12-3/TRBV12-4|TRBJ2-7|many
CASSRDRLFTDEQYF
TGTGCCAGCAGTCGGGACAGGCTCTTCACCGACGAGCAGTACTTC
>TRBD2|TRBV7-2|TRBJ2-3|many
CASSPRGSAPSTDTQYF
TGTGCCAGCAGCCCCCGCGGGAGCGCACCTAGCACAGATACGCAGTATTTT
>NA|TRBV28|TRBJ1-6|few
CASSWRGSPLHF
TGTGCCAGCAGTTGGCGGGGTTCACCCCTCCACTTT
>NA|TRBV28|TRBJ2-5|many
CASSLGDSQYF
TGTGCCAGCAGTTTAGGCGATTCCCAGTACTTC
>NA|TRBV2|TRBJ2-6|NA
CASGLQGIGANVLTF
TGTGCCAGCGGGTTACAGGGCATTGGGGCCAACGTCCTGACTTTC
>NA|TRBV7-9|TRBJ1-2|many
CASSPANYGYTF
TGTGCCAGCTCTCCTGCTAACTATGGCTACACCTTC
>NA|TRBV6-6|TRBJ2-7|many
CASSYKGTTNEQYF
TGTGCCAGCAGTTACAAGGGGACGACCAACGAGCAGTACTTC
>NA|TRBV2|TRBJ2-3|many
CASSEEEGGVTDTQYF
TGTGCCAGCAGTGAAGAAGAGGGGGGGGTGACAGATACGCAGTATTTT
>NA|TRBV30|TRBJ2-1|many
CAWSVMSYSYNEQFF
TGTGCCTGGAGTGTAATGTCCTACTCCTACAATGAGCAGTTCTTC
>NA|TRBV7-9|TRBJ2-4|NA
CASSSGQGIFAKNIQYF
TGTGCCAGCAGCTCAGGGCAGGGTATTTTTGCCAAAAACATTCAGTACTTC
>NA|TRBV29-1|TRBJ2-1|NA
CSVGRAGVSLGDNEQFF
TGCAGCGTTGGTCGGGCAGGGGTGTCCCTCGGAGACAATGAGCAGTTCTTC
>TRBD2|TRBV7-9|TRBJ2-3|many
CASSPLAGGRSTDTQYF
TGTGCCAGCAGCCCCTTAGCGGGAGGAAGGTCCACAGATACGCAGTATTTT
>TRBD1|TRBV2|TRBJ1-1|many
CASSEPGQGANTEAFF
TGTGCCAGCAGTGAACCGGGACAGGGGGCAAACACTGAAGCTTTCTTT
>NA|TRBV4-1|TRBJ2-3|NA
CASSQVGGRDTQYF
TGCGCCAGCAGCCAGGTCGGTGGAAGGGATACGCAGTATTTT
>TRBD2|TRBV12-3/TRBV12-4|TRBJ2-1|NA
CVSSFGEGYNEQFF
TGTGTCAGCAGTTTTGGGGAGGGGTACAATGAGCAGTTCTTC
>NA|TRBV28|TRBJ2-7|many
CASSSAGPAEGYEQYF
TGTGCCAGCAGCTCCGCGGGCCCAGCGGAGGGCTACGAGCAGTACTTC
>NA|TRBV7-9|TRBJ2-1|many
CASSQTWDDNEQFF
TGTGCCAGCAGCCAAACGTGGGACGACAATGAGCAGTTCTTC
>NA|TRBV7-9|TRBJ2-1|NA
CASSLEAATPFSYNEQFF
TGTGCCAGCAGTTTAGAAGCGGCCACGCCCTTTTCCTACAATGAGCAGTTCTTC
>TRBD2|TRBV28|TRBJ2-5|NA
CASSASGGQETQYF
TGTGCCAGCAGCGCTAGCGGCGGACAAGAGACCCAGTACTTC
>TRBD2|TRBV15|TRBJ2-3|NA
CATSGTSGGTDTQYF
TGTGCCACCAGCGGAACTAGCGGAGGCACAGATACGCAGTATTTT
>TRBD1|TRBV19|TRBJ1-1|NA
CASSTGTGYTSAFF
TGTGCCAGTAGTACGGGGACAGGATATACTTCAGCTTTCTTT
>NA|TRBV4-3|TRBJ1-5|NA
CASSQDRQNQPQHF
TGCGCCAGCAGCCAAGACCGACAGAATCAGCCCCAGCATTTT
>NA|TRBV3-1|TRBJ1-1|many
CASRPGGTPNTEAFF
TGTGCCAGCAGGCCCGGGGGGACACCGAACACTGAAGCTTTCTTT